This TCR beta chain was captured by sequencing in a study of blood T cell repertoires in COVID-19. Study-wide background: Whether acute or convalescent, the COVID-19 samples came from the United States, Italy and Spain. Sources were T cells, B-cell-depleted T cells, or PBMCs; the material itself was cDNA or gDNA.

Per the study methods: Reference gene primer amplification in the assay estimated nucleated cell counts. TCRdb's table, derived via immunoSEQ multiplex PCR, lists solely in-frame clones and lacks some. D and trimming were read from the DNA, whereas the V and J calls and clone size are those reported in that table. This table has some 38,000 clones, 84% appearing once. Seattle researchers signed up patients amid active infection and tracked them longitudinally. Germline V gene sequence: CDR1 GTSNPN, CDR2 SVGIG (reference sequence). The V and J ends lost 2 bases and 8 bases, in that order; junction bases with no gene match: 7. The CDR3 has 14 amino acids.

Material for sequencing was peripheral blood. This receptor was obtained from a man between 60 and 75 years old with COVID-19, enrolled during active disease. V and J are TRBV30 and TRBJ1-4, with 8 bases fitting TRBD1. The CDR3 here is CAWSTDRGGEKLFF. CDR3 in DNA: TGTGCCTGGAGTACTGACAGGGGAGGAGAAAAACTGTTTTTT.